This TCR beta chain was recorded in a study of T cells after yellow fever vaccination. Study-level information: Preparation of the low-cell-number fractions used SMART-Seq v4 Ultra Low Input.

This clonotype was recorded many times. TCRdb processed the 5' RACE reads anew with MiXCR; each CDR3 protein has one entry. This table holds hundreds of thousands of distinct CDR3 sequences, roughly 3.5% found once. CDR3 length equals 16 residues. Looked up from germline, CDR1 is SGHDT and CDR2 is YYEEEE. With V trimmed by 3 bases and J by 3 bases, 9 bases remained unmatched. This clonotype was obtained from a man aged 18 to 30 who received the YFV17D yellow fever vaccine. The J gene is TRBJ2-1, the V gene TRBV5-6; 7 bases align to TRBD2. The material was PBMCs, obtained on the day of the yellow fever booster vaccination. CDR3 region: CASSSVPTSDYNEQFF. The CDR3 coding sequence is TGTGCCAGCAGCTCAGTCCCTACTAGCGACTACAATGAGCAGTTCTTC.